Below, 19 T cell receptor beta chains from the same sample are listed, as sequenced in a study of shared clonotypes between healthy human individuals. TCRdb's copy holds only in-frame clones and misses some; the assay was immunoSEQ multiplex PCR. The sample carries approximately 2.3 million clones, about 92% recorded once. Specimen: naive CD4+ T cells from PBMCs. The subset here: CD45RA+ positively selected. Receptors originate from a man aged 18 to 29 in good health. Some clones in this sample may be carry-over from other donors' samples.

The chain employs TRBV30 and TRBJ2-7, with D hard to call. Germline CDR1 is GTSNPN and CDR2 is SVGIG (reference sequence). The CDR3 length is 15 residues. Trimming took off 0 bases at V and 6 bases at J, with 18 bases between the two ends. The CDR3 nucleotides are TGTGCCTGGAGTGTACTCGGGTCTTCCCTCTCCGAGCAGTACTTC. Translation: CAWSVLGSSLSEQYF.

The gene calls are TRBV6-1 and TRBJ1-1; D uncertain. The CDR3 is 14 amino acids. CDR1 is MNHNS and CDR2 is SASEGT in the germline V gene. V was clipped by 4 bases and J by 0 bases, with 9 bases between them. The CDR3 nucleotides read TGTGCCAGCAGTGTCGGACTGTTGAACACTGAAGCTTTCTTT. Translated, it gives CASSVGLLNTEAFF.

This clone is a singleton in its sample. The V call is TRBV7-2, the J call TRBJ2-3; 11 bases are a match to TRBD2. The CDR3 runs 16 residues. J gave up 4 bases and V 1 base, and 4 bases lay outside the gene matches. Germline CDR1 SGHTA, CDR2 FQGNSA. The CDR3: CASSLVAGGWADTQYF. The CDR3 region has the DNA TGTGCCAGCAGCTTAGTAGCGGGAGGGTGGGCAGATACGCAGTATTTT.

The chain joins TRBV5-4 to TRBJ1-2, with 7 nucleotides matching TRBD1. The J segment lost 8 bases and the V segment lost 4 bases, leaving 14 bases of the junction unmatched. Germline CDR1 SGHNT, CDR2 YYREEE (reference sequence). The CDR3 length is 15 residues. The CDR3 nucleotides are TGTGCCAGCAGCCCGGGAGGCCGACAGGGCGGCGGCTACACCTTC. It translates to CASSPGGRQGGGYTF.

Details on this clone: This sample includes further DNA sequences coding for the same CDR3. The V and J genes are TRBV5-1 and TRBJ1-4, with D uncertain. The germline V gene encodes CDR1 SGHRS and CDR2 YFSETQ. V was shortened by 0 bases and J by 0 bases, with 3 bases between the two germline ends. This CDR3 spans 14 amino acids. CDR3 nucleotides: TGCGCCAGCAGCTTGGGTTCAACTAATGAAAAACTGTTTTTT. It is translated as CASSLGSTNEKLFF.

The J gene is TRBJ1-2, the V gene TRBV18, with 8 bases fitting TRBD1. Trimming removed 2 bases from V and 4 bases from J; junction bases left unmatched: 9. CDR1 KGHSH and CDR2 LQKENI come from the germline V gene. This CDR3 is built from 16 residues. The CDR3 DNA sequence: TGTGCCAGCTCACCAGCAGGGGGCGATAGAACCTATGGCTACACCTTC. It translates to CASSPAGGDRTYGYTF.

This rearrangement joins TRBV27 to TRBJ2-1; D uncertain. This CDR3 is built from 13 residues. Trimming pared 3 bases from V and 9 bases from J, leaving 12 bases between. CDR1 is MNHEY, CDR2 SMNVEV, per germline (reference sequence). DNA of the CDR3: TGTGCCAGCAGTTTGGAATGGAAGAGTGAGCAGTTCTTC. The encoded protein is CASSLEWKSEQFF.

The V gene is TRBV2, the J gene TRBJ2-7; TRBD2 aligns across 12 bases. Germline loops: CDR1 SNHLY, CDR2 FYNNEI. V was clipped by 8 bases and J by 7 bases; unmatched bases: 9. CDR3 length: 14 residues. CDR3 protein: CASGLLAGGGEQYF. For the CDR3, the DNA is TGTGCCAGCGGATTACTAGCGGGAGGAGGGGAGCAGTACTTC.

This clone was recorded once. V usage is TRBV15 and J usage is TRBJ1-1; TRBD1 matches 8 bases. The CDR3 consists of 16 residues. J lost 6 bases, V lost 2 bases, and 11 bases had no gene match. Germline lookup yields CDR1 LNHNV and CDR2 YYDKDF (reference sequence). The CDR3, as DNA: TGTGCCACCAGCAGAACCTTGACAGGGGCGCCGTCTGAAGCTTTCTTT. Its protein is CATSRTLTGAPSEAFF.

This sequence joins TRBV18 and TRBJ1-5, with TRBD1 identical over 7 bases. This CDR3 contains 15 residues. Germline lookup yields CDR1 KGHSH and CDR2 LQKENI. The V gene end was trimmed by 6 bases and the J gene end by 3 bases; junction bases not matched to a gene: 8. The CDR3 sequence is CASSSPGGDNQPQHF. DNA for the CDR3: TGTGCCAGCTCCTCACCAGGGGGGGACAATCAGCCCCAGCATTTT.

The chain carries TRBV9 and TRBJ2-1; TRBD2 matches 14 bases. Unmatched junction bases numbered 12, after V lost 4 bases and J lost 9 bases. Germline V gene sequence: CDR1 SGDLS, CDR2 YYNGEE. The CDR3 runs 17 residues. The CDR3, as DNA: TGTGCCAGCAGCCCGAGACTAGCGGGAGGGGTAGCGAGTGAGCAGTTCTTC. Its translation is CASSPRLAGGVASEQFF.

The chain carries TRBV28 and TRBJ2-1, with D possibly TRBD2 on 6 matching bases. Germline V gene sequence: CDR1 MDHEN, CDR2 SYDVKM. This CDR3 has 15 amino acids. V was trimmed by 6 bases and J by 3 bases, leaving 15 bases between them. The CDR3 nucleotides are TGTGCCAGCAGATCAACCGGACTATTCTACAATGAGCAGTTCTTC. This encodes CASRSTGLFYNEQFF.

The gene calls are TRBV13 and TRBJ2-1, with 10 bases matching TRBD2. Trimming cost V 4 bases and J 7 bases; bases outside gene matches: 10. Germline lookup yields CDR1 PRHDT and CDR2 FYEKMQ (reference sequence). This CDR3 spans 16 amino acids. CDR3 residues: CASSSEAGGSENEQFF. DNA for the CDR3: TGTGCCAGCAGCTCTGAAGCGGGAGGGTCCGAAAATGAGCAGTTCTTC.

J is TRBJ2-7 and V is TRBV21-1; the D segment call TRBD2 is taken from the table without a DNA check. TRBV21-1 is a listed pseudogene. CDR3 length equals 14 residues. The CDR3 sequence is CASSKASGPSEQYF. CDR3 in DNA: TGTGCCAGCAGCAAAGCTAGCGGACCAAGCGAGCAGTACTTC.

This rearrangement joins TRBV30 to TRBJ1-1; a weak D match, TRBD1 (5 bases). The CDR3 has 16 residues. Per germline, CDR1 GTSNPN and CDR2 SVGIG (reference sequence). The V end was cut by 4 bases, the J end by 2 bases, with 20 bases between. The CDR3 sequence is CAWTETVPRPNTEAFF. CDR3 DNA sequence: TGTGCCTGGACGGAGACAGTTCCCCGGCCAAACACTGAAGCTTTCTTT.

This rearrangement joins TRBV5-1 to TRBJ1-5; D is ambiguous. Between the trimmed V and J ends, which lost 4 bases and 5 bases, there was a span of 16 bases. The CDR3 runs to 15 residues. Germline lookup yields CDR1 SGHRS and CDR2 YFSETQ. The CDR3 spells CASSPGVVGDQPQHF. As DNA, the CDR3 is TGCGCCAGCAGCCCCGGGGTTGTCGGCGATCAGCCCCAGCATTTT.

The chain is built from TRBV5-5 and TRBJ2-5, with unresolved D. The CDR3 loop spans 15 amino acids. The V end lost 0 bases, the J end lost 0 bases, and 9 bases lay between the germline ends. Germline V gene lookup returns CDR1 SGHKS and CDR2 YYEKEE (reference sequence). As DNA, the CDR3 is TGTGCCAGCAGCTTGGGCATCGCGGACCAAGAGACCCAGTACTTC. Its translation: CASSLGIADQETQYF.

The chain has TRBV5-1 and TRBJ1-5, with D perhaps TRBD1 (6 bases). Germline V gene lookup returns CDR1 SGHRS and CDR2 YFSETQ. The V and J ends lost 4 bases and 3 bases respectively, with 11 bases between them. This CDR3 has 14 amino acids. The CDR3 DNA is TGCGCCAGCAGCAAGGGGGGGACCAATCAGCCCCAGCATTTT. It encodes CASSKGGTNQPQHF. Full variable domain (missing parts from reference TRBV5-1 and TRBJ1-5): KAGVTQTPRYLIKTRGQQVTLSCSPISGHRSVSWYQQTPGQGLQFLFEYFSETQRNKGNFPGRFSGRQFSNSRSEMNVSTLELGDSALYLCASSKGGTNQPQHFGDGTRLSIL.

This rearrangement joins TRBV6-5 to TRBJ2-1, with 10 nucleotides matching TRBD2. The CDR3 loop spans 15 amino acids. CDR1 and CDR2 (germline): MNHEY, SVGAGI. V trimming: 5 bases; J trimming: 7 bases; junction bases outside the gene matches: 8. The CDR3 is CASSPSGGRLNEQFF. The CDR3 DNA is TGTGCCAGCAGTCCTAGCGGGGGCCGGTTGAATGAGCAGTTCTTC.